The 6 T cell receptor beta chains given below trace back to one sample, sequenced in a study of T cell clonality in common variable immunodeficiency. Generated by immunoSEQ multiplex PCR, the TCRdb table keeps only in-frame clones and is missing some. The specimen has about 40,000 clones, none found just once. The specimen was peripheral blood mononuclear cells. The receptors originated from a person between 18 and 69 years old in good health.

As regards this clone: The read terminates 3 residues before the CDR3 end, so the remaining end is supplied by the germline J gene. The rearrangement links TRBV7-6 to TRBJ2-7; perhaps TRBD1 as D (6 bases). The CDR3 sequence is 15 residues long. V was cut by 0 bases and J by 3 bases, with 12 bases left in between. CDR1 is SGHVS and CDR2 is FNYEAQ in the germline V gene. Incomplete CDR3 DNA: TGTGCCAGCAGCTTAGCGGGACAATACGTCTACGAG. This codes for CASSLAGQYVYE. The whole CDR3 protein is CASSLAGQYVYEQYF.

This clone was counted between two and nine times. Coverage ceases 3 residues before the CDR3 finishes, and the germline J gene fills in the end. The rearrangement links TRBV19 to TRBJ1-1, with D possibly TRBD1 on 5 matching bases. Trimming stripped 3 bases from V and 5 bases from J, with 16 bases between. Germline-derived CDR1 and CDR2 are LNHDA and SQIVND (reference sequence). The CDR3 runs to 15 residues. CDR3: CASSIFGGVRTEAFF. Partial CDR3 DNA: TGTGCCAGTAGTATTTTTGGAGGGGTGAGGACTGAA.

This clone was detected many times. Sequencing ends 3 residues short of the CDR3 end; the germline J gene provides the rest. The chain carries TRBV6-4 and TRBJ2-1, with D unresolved. This CDR3 has 12 residues. Germline loops: CDR1 MRHNA, CDR2 SNTAGT. V gave up 7 bases and J gave up 6 bases, with 10 bases separating them. CDR3 in amino acids: CASTSLANEQFF. CDR3 DNA, as far as it was read: TGTGCCAGCACGTCTCTGGCCAATGAG.

This clone was found many times. Read coverage stops 3 residues before the CDR3 terminus; the germline J gene supplies the remainder. The J gene is TRBJ1-6, the V gene TRBV19; perhaps TRBD1 as D (6 bases). This CDR3 contains 18 residues. CDR1 is LNHDA, CDR2 SQIVND, per germline (reference sequence). Trimming left V 0 bases short and J 9 bases short, with 21 bases between. CDR3 bases read: TGTGCCAGTAGTATAGATTATGGTCTTTACCTCAGGGGTTCACCC. Translating gives CASSIDYGLYLRGSP. The full CDR3 sequence reads CASSIDYGLYLRGSPLHF.

This clone appeared many times. Read data end 3 residues before the CDR3 end; the end is taken from the germline J gene. The chain couples TRBV30 to TRBJ2-2; 9 nucleotides agree with TRBD2. The ends lost 5 bases at V and 8 bases at J; junction bases unmatched: 6. In germline, CDR1 is GTSNPN, CDR2 SVGIG (reference sequence). This CDR3 spans 13 amino acids. The CDR3: CAWPGGRAGELFF. CDR3 DNA, as far as it was read: TGTGCCTGGCCAGGCGGGAGGGCGGGGGAG.

This clone was recorded at least ten times. The CDR3 goes on 3 residues after the read ends, and that part is filled in from the germline J gene. The chain joins TRBV29-1 to TRBJ1-2; D uncertain. Germline CDR1 reads SQVTM; CDR2 reads ANQGSEA. The CDR3 length is 13 residues. The CDR3 bases that were read are TGCAGCGTTGAGTCACCCCAAGGGTCGGGC. The encoded protein is CSVESPQGSG. The whole CDR3 sequence is CSVESPQGSGYTF.